A selection of T cell receptor beta chains follows, all from one sample in a study of OX40 agonist ivuxolimab in advanced cancers. Assay used: immunoSEQ multiplex PCR; TCRdb lists only in-frame clones, some missing. The sample lists around 90,000 clones, 85% to 90% seen once, with 6% to 7.5% in the top ten. The starting material was CD4+ or CD8+ T cells sorted from blood, obtained in a trial of the OX40 agonist ivuxolimab. The receptors here all came from an adult with an advanced solid tumor such as melanoma, head and neck, liver or kidney cancer. CDR3s include the opening cysteine and the closing phenylalanine or tryptophan. D genes are given only for firm matches. The size entry is marked missing in some rows and otherwise reads once, few, many or a size class.

cdr3_length j_call d_call clone_size v_call cdr3_nt cdr3_aa
15 TRBJ1-2 TRBD1 - TRBV7-9 TGTGCCAGCAGCTTAGCCGGGACAGGGGATTATGGCTACACCTTC CASSLAGTGDYGYTF
15 TRBJ2-7 TRBD1 - TRBV27 TGTGCCAGCAGTTTATCAGGGACAGGGCCCCACGAGCAGTACTTC CASSLSGTGPHEQYF
14 TRBJ2-7 - few TRBV7-8 TGTGCCAGCAGCTTCCAGGAACGCTCCTACGAGCAGTACTTC CASSFQERSYEQYF
12 TRBJ1-2 TRBD1 - TRBV7-3 TGTGCCAGCAGCTTAACAGGACAGGACTACACCTTC CASSLTGQDYTF
16 TRBJ1-3 - - TRBV9 TGTGCCAGCAGCGTAGGCCAGCTCGGGCTCGGAAACACCATATATTTT CASSVGQLGLGNTIYF
17 TRBJ1-1 - - TRBV7-6 TGTGCCAGCAGCCTTTATTGGGGGGGTAGAAACAACACTGAAGCTTTCTTT CASSLYWGGRNNTEAFF
14 TRBJ2-1 TRBD1 - TRBV7-9 TGTGCCAGCAGCCGCGGGACAGGGCCCAATGAGCAGTTCTTC CASSRGTGPNEQFF
16 TRBJ2-5 TRBD2 once TRBV5-4 TGTGCCAGCAGCAAGGGGACTAGCGGACTCCAAGAGACCCAGTACTTC CASSKGTSGLQETQYF
13 TRBJ1-5 - - TRBV4-1 TGCGCCAGCAGCCAAGATGTCGGGGGTGCCGGGCATTTT CASSQDVGGAGHF
16 TRBJ2-1 TRBD2 - TRBV4-2 TGTGCCAGCAGCCCCTTTAGCGGGAGGATTAACAATGAGCAGTTCTTC CASSPFSGRINNEQFF
11 TRBJ2-7 - once TRBV20-1 TGCAGTGCTGGGGGGTTGGACGAGCAGTACTTC CSAGGLDEQYF
16 TRBJ1-3 - - TRBV9 TGTGCCAGCAGCGTCGAGGACCCGTCCTCTGGAAACACCATATATTTT CASSVEDPSSGNTIYF
13 TRBJ2-2 - - TRBV6-1 TGTGCCAGCAGTGCCCAGAAGGCCGGGGAGCTGTTTTTT CASSAQKAGELFF
13 TRBJ1-2 - - TRBV5-1 TGCGCCAGCACCACGGGGGATGACTATGGCTACACCTTC CASTTGDDYGYTF
14 TRBJ2-4 - - TRBV29-1 TGCAGCGTTGAAGAGGGTATAGCCAAAAACATTCAGTACTTC CSVEEGIAKNIQYF
17 TRBJ1-2 TRBD1 - TRBV19 TGTGCCAGTAGTCCCCGGGGACAGGTGATTTCTAACTATGGCTACACCTTC CASSPRGQVISNYGYTF
15 TRBJ1-3 - - TRBV13 TGTGCCAGCAGCTTAGGGGCGGGCTCTGGAAACACCATATATTTT CASSLGAGSGNTIYF
17 TRBJ2-1 - - TRBV21-1 TGTGCCAGCAGCAAAGTATTTAAGGCGGCCACCTACAATGAGCAGTTCTTC CASSKVFKAATYNEQFF
18 TRBJ2-5 TRBD2 - TRBV4-2 TGTGCCAGCAGCCAAGAGATCCTAGCGGGAGGGCCCGGGGAGACCCAGTACTTC CASSQEILAGGPGETQYF
13 TRBJ2-7 - - TRBV19 TGTGCCAGTAGTACAGGACAGTATTACGAGCAGTACTTC CASSTGQYYEQYF
11 TRBJ2-7 TRBD2 - TRBV10-3 TGTGCCATCAGTGTTCCGGGAGGGCAGTACTTC CAISVPGGQYF
15 TRBJ1-1 - few TRBV19 TGTGCCAGTAGTATCCAACGGGGGGGGTACACTGAAGCTTTCTTT CASSIQRGGYTEAFF
14 TRBJ2-7 TRBD1 - TRBV2 TGTGCCAGCCGAGCGGGACAGGGGGCCTACGAGCAGTACTTC CASRAGQGAYEQYF
13 TRBJ2-3 TRBD1 - TRBV19 TGTGCCAGTAGTACAGGGGGCCCAGATACGCAGTATTTT CASSTGGPDTQYF
16 TRBJ2-5 TRBD2 - TRBV15 TGTGCCACCAGCAGAGACCTTAGCGGGATCCAAGAGACCCAGTACTTC CATSRDLSGIQETQYF
15 TRBJ2-1 - once TRBV14 TGTGCCAGCAGCCAAGGTCTAGCGAGTTACAATGAGCAGTTCTTC CASSQGLASYNEQFF
14 TRBJ1-3 TRBD1 - TRBV9 TGTGCCAGCAGCCTCGACAGGGCTGGAAACACCATATATTTT CASSLDRAGNTIYF
13 TRBJ2-1 - - TRBV4-1 TGCGCCAGCAGCCAAGAAAAAAACAATGAGCAGTTCTTC CASSQEKNNEQFF
15 TRBJ1-1 - - TRBV27 TGTGCCAGCAGTTTAAGTATCTCGAGGAACACTGAAGCTTTCTTT CASSLSISRNTEAFF
17 TRBJ2-3 TRBD2 - TRBV4-1 TGCGCCAGCAGCCAAGATCGGTGGCCTAGCGGGACAGATACGCAGTATTTT CASSQDRWPSGTDTQYF
15 TRBJ1-1 - - TRBV28 TGTGCCAGCAGTCCGCCTGAGCGGGTGAACACTGAAGCTTTCTTT CASSPPERVNTEAFF
20 TRBJ2-3 TRBD2 - TRBV11-3 TGTGCCAGCAGCCCGGGGACTAGCGGGAGGCATCCCAAGGACACAGATACGCAGTATTTT CASSPGTSGRHPKDTDTQYF
14 TRBJ1-4 - - TRBV19 TGTGCCAGTAGTCCCCCGGGCCTTAATGAAAAACTGTTTTTT CASSPPGLNEKLFF
17 TRBJ1-1 - - TRBV7-9 TGTGCCAGCAGCTTGACAGATAGTACGGGACGAAAACGAGGAGCTTTCTTT CASSLTDSTGRKRGAFF
12 TRBJ1-5 - few TRBV25-1 TGTGCCAGCAGGGATGGCAATCAGCCCCAGCATTTT CASRDGNQPQHF
14 TRBJ2-7 - - TRBV19 TGTGCCAGTAGTATGCGGGACAGCCCTTACGAGCAGTACTTC CASSMRDSPYEQYF